The rows below give T cell receptor beta chains drawn from one sample of a study of post-analysis software for immune sequencing data. TCRdb called the PCR reads again in MiXCR, with one record for every CDR3 protein. The sample carries 750,000 to 950,000 distinct CDR3 sequences, roughly 58% recorded once. The sample comprised blood. The receptors here all came from a girl aged 5-17 years with multiple sclerosis. Both conserved end residues are part of each CDR3. Each record gives: V gene, D gene, clone size, J gene, CDR3 DNA, CDR3 protein. D genes are given only for firm matches. Part of the rows lack a size; the others show once, few, many or a class for expanded clones.

TRBV20-1,NA,NA,TRBJ2-3,TGCAGTGCTAGCCTCGGAGATACGCAGTATTTT,CSASLGDTQYF
TRBV4-1,NA,NA,TRBJ1-1,TGCGCCAGCAGCCAAGATAGTGGGTCATACAGGGAGGGTGAAGCTTTCTTT,CASSQDSGSYREGEAFF
TRBV29-1,NA,few,TRBJ1-1,TGCAGCGGTAAATGGGGGGGGCCGAACACTGAAGCTTTCTTT,CSGKWGGPNTEAFF
TRBV6-4,TRBD2,NA,TRBJ2-3,TGTGCCAGCAGCCGGGAGGCGGTAGATACGCAGTATTTT,CASSREAVDTQYF
TRBV20-1,TRBD1,once,TRBJ1-1,TGCAGTGCTAGAATAATCTCAGGGGGCTTGGGTGAAGCTTTCTTT,CSARIISGGLGEAFF
TRBV20-1,TRBD2,NA,TRBJ2-3,TGCAGTGCCCAACCCAGGCTAGCGGGAATGGCGCAGTATTTT,CSAQPRLAGMAQYF
TRBV6-5,TRBD1,NA,TRBJ2-2,TGTGCCAGCAGTAGGGACAGAAACACCGGGGAGCTGTTTTTT,CASSRDRNTGELFF
TRBV7-3,TRBD1,NA,TRBJ1-2,TGTGCCAGCAGCCTGGGGGACAGGAGGGGCTACACCTTC,CASSLGDRRGYTF
TRBV20-1,NA,NA,TRBJ1-2,TGCAGTGCTAGTTGGCCCTCGTCGGGTAATAGCGGCTACACCTTC,CSASWPSSGNSGYTF
TRBV7-3,NA,few,TRBJ2-3,TGTGCCAGCAGCTTAAAAAACACAGATACGCAGTATTTT,CASSLKNTDTQYF
TRBV20-1,NA,NA,TRBJ2-1,TGCAGTGCTAGAAACCCCTTATTGGGACCCAATGAGCAGTTCTTC,CSARNPLLGPNEQFF
TRBV7-9,NA,few,TRBJ2-5,TGTGCCAGCACAGGGGCGGAGACCCAGTACTTC,CASTGAETQYF
TRBV15,NA,NA,TRBJ2-5,TGTGCCACCAGCAGAGAAGACGGAACCCAAGAGACCCAGTACTTC,CATSREDGTQETQYF
TRBV7-2,NA,NA,TRBJ2-7,TGTGCCAGCAGCTTCGGCCTCACTAGGATCTACGAGCAGTACTTC,CASSFGLTRIYEQYF
TRBV10-3,NA,few,TRBJ2-1,TGTGCCATCAGTGACCCCAATCTAGGCAGGGGTAAAAATGAGCAGTTCTTC,CAISDPNLGRGKNEQFF
TRBV21-1,NA,NA,TRBJ1-1,TGTGCCAGCAGCATTTCAGTGGGGGCTTTCTTT,CASSISVGAFF
TRBV7-2,TRBD1,NA,TRBJ1-6,TGTGCCAGCAGCCCCTGGACAGGGGGCAATTCACCCCTCCACTTT,CASSPWTGGNSPLHF
TRBV20-1,NA,NA,TRBJ1-5,TGCAGTGCTAGCCCCCCCAATCAGCCCCAGCATTTT,CSASPPNQPQHF
TRBV29-1,NA,NA,TRBJ2-1,TGCAGCGCCGACGGGACCCGTAGATACAATGAGCAGTTCTTC,CSADGTRRYNEQFF
TRBV21-1,NA,NA,TRBJ2-7,TGTGCCAGCAGCAGCCCCTCTGGGACCTCCTACGAGCAGTACTTC,CASSSPSGTSYEQYF
TRBV3-1,NA,NA,TRBJ2-7,TGTGCCAGCAGTTACCACTCCTACGAGCAGTACTTC,CASSYHSYEQYF
TRBV9,NA,NA,TRBJ1-1,TGTGCCAGCAGCGTACTCTCTCACGGGGAAGCTTTCTTT,CASSVLSHGEAFF
TRBV7-9,NA,many,TRBJ2-5,TGCGCCAGCAGCCCGGGACTTCAAGAGACCCAGTACTTC,CASSPGLQETQYF
TRBV6-6,TRBD2,NA,TRBJ2-1,TGTGCCAGCAGGGATGGTAGCGGGAGGGTCCTAATATACAATGAGCAGGTCTTC,CASRDGSGRVLIYNEQVF
TRBV15,NA,few,TRBJ1-2,TGTGCCACCAGCAGAGGGGGGGCGAGCGGCTACACCTTC,CATSRGGASGYTF
TRBV20-1,TRBD1,NA,TRBJ2-3,TGCAGTGCTCCTAGACAGGGGGCATCAGATACGCAGTATTTT,CSAPRQGASDTQYF
TRBV25-1,NA,once,TRBJ2-7,TGTGCCAGCAGTGATCAGAACACCTTCTACGAGCAGTACTTC,CASSDQNTFYEQYF
TRBV7-8,NA,NA,TRBJ2-7,TGTGCCAGCAGCTTAGAGGGGACTTTCAGATCCAATGAGCAGTACTTC,CASSLEGTFRSNEQYF
TRBV29-1,NA,NA,TRBJ2-7,TGCAGCGTTGAAGCCCCAGGGCGATACGAGCAGTACTTC,CSVEAPGRYEQYF
TRBV27,TRBD2,NA,TRBJ2-1,TGTGCCAGCCGACCCCGGACTAGCCAAGACAATGAGCAGTTCTTC,CASRPRTSQDNEQFF
TRBV4-1,NA,few,TRBJ2-1,TGCGCCAGCAGCGCAATCCGGGGGGCTTATGAGCAGTTCTTC,CASSAIRGAYEQFF
TRBV9,TRBD2,few,TRBJ2-7,TGTGCCAGCAGCGTACGGGAGGGCCGGTACGAGCAGTACTTC,CASSVREGRYEQYF
TRBV12-5,NA,NA,TRBJ2-1,TGTGCTAGTGGATTGGTGGGAGGAAGGTATGAGCAGTTCTTC,CASGLVGGRYEQFF
TRBV7-2,NA,NA,TRBJ1-2,TGTGCCAGCAGCTTAGGAGGTGGGGCAGGGGCCTATGGCTACACCTTC,CASSLGGGAGAYGYTF
TRBV12-3/TRBV12-4,TRBD1,NA,TRBJ2-6,TGTGCCAGCAGTTTAAGATCCATCTCCGGGACAGGGCCCCACTCTGGGGCCAACGTCCTGACTTTC,CASSLRSISGTGPHSGANVLTF
TRBV7-2,TRBD2,once,TRBJ2-1,TGTGCCAGCAGCGGAAAAGCGGGGGGTGCCTACAATGAGCAGTTCTTC,CASSGKAGGAYNEQFF
TRBV6-4,NA,NA,TRBJ2-2,TGTGCCAGCAGTGACTCAGGGGACACCGGGGAGCTGTTTTTT,CASSDSGDTGELFF
TRBV27,TRBD1,NA,TRBJ1-1,TGTGCCAGCAGTTGGAACAGAATCAGGGGGTTATCTTGGTTAAACACTGAAGCTTTCTTT,CASSWNRIRGLSWLNTEAFF
TRBV4-1,NA,NA,TRBJ1-5,TGCGCCAGCAGCCAAGAGGAAGGGAGGGACCAGCCCCAGCATTTT,CASSQEEGRDQPQHF
TRBV5-5,TRBD1,NA,TRBJ2-7,TGTGCCAGCAGCGACCCGGGACAGGGGGGATTCTACGAGCAGTACTTC,CASSDPGQGGFYEQYF
TRBV20-1,TRBD1,NA,TRBJ2-5,TGCAGTGCACCTAGAACAGGGGGCGGTGAGCAGTACTTC,CSAPRTGGGEQYF
TRBV20-1,NA,NA,TRBJ2-5,TGCAGTGCTACCCGGGGGGCTGTCGGGGAGACCCAGTACTTC,CSATRGAVGETQYF
TRBV6-1,TRBD2,NA,TRBJ2-1,TGTGCCAGCCGGCTTGGGACTAGCGGAAATGAGCAGTTCTTC,CASRLGTSGNEQFF
TRBV25-1,NA,NA,TRBJ2-3,TGTGCCAGCAGTCAAAGGGAGGGGGAGAGCACAGATACGCAGTATTTT,CASSQREGESTDTQYF
TRBV6-5,TRBD1,many,TRBJ1-5,TGTGCCAGCAGCCAGGACAGGGACCAGCCCCAGCATTTT,CASSQDRDQPQHF
TRBV20-1,NA,NA,TRBJ2-7,TGCAGTGCTAGATGGGTAGCCCGAATAGGCGACGAGCAGTACTTC,CSARWVARIGDEQYF
TRBV29-1,NA,NA,TRBJ2-3,TGCAGCGTTGGTTCTAGCGCAGATACGCAGTATTTT,CSVGSSADTQYF
TRBV12-3/TRBV12-4,NA,few,TRBJ1-2,TGTGCCAGCAGTTTGCGGGCAACATACAACTATGGCTACACCTTC,CASSLRATYNYGYTF
TRBV6-5,TRBD1,NA,TRBJ2-7,TGTGCCAGCAGTGTACCCCCGGGACAGGGGAGGTACGAGCAGTACTTC,CASSVPPGQGRYEQYF
TRBV12-3/TRBV12-4,NA,NA,TRBJ1-1,TGTGCCAGCAGTCCTCTGGGACACCTGAACACTGAAGCTTTCTTT,CASSPLGHLNTEAFF
TRBV5-1,TRBD1,NA,TRBJ2-6,TGCGCCAGCAGCTTGATAGGGGGCTCCAACGTCCTGACTTTC,CASSLIGGSNVLTF
TRBV12-3/TRBV12-4,NA,NA,TRBJ2-3,TGTGCCAGCAGTTTAGGGTTGCGGGGACCCCGCACAGATACGCAGTATTTT,CASSLGLRGPRTDTQYF
TRBV20-1,TRBD1,NA,TRBJ2-7,TGCAGTGCTAGAAGGGACAGCATATCCGAGCAGTACTTC,CSARRDSISEQYF
TRBV30,TRBD2,NA,TRBJ2-5,TGTGCCTGGAGTGTTAGCGGGGGGGCCTCCCAGTACTTC,CAWSVSGGASQYF
TRBV11-2,NA,NA,TRBJ2-2,TGTGCCAGCAGCCCCATATCTGCGACCGGGGAGCTGTTTTTT,CASSPISATGELFF
TRBV15,NA,NA,TRBJ1-2,TGTGCCACCAGCAGAGAAAGGACAGAGTATGGCTACACCTTC,CATSRERTEYGYTF
TRBV5-1,NA,NA,TRBJ2-3,TGCGCCAGCAGCCAGACGACGATGACAGCGTCCCCAGATACGCAGTATTTT,CASSQTTMTASPDTQYF
TRBV29-1,NA,once,TRBJ1-1,TGCAGCGTCGTCGGAGGGTTTAGTGCTTTCTTT,CSVVGGFSAFF
TRBV6-5,TRBD2,few,TRBJ2-5,TGTGCCAGCAAGGTACTAGCGGGACAAGAGACCCAGTACTTC,CASKVLAGQETQYF
TRBV20-1,TRBD2,few,TRBJ2-3,TGCAGTGCTGACCTACCGGGACTAGCGGGGGGTAGCACAGATACGCAGTATTTT,CSADLPGLAGGSTDTQYF